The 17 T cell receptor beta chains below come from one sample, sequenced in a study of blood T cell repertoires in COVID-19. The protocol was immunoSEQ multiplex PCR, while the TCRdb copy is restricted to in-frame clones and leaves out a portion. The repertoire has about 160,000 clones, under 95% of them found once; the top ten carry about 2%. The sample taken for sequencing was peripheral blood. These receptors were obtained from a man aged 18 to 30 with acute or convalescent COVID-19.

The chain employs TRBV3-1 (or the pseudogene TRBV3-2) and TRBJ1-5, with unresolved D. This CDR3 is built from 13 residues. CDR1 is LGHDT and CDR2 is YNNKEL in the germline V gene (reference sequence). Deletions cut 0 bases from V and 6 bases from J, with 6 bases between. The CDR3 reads CASSQDVRQPQHF. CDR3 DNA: TGTGCCAGCAGCCAAGACGTTCGTCAGCCCCAGCATTTT.

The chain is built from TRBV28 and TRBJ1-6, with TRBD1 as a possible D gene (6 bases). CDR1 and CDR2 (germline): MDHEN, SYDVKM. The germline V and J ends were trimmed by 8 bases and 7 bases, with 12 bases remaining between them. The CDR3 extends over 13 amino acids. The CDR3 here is CASQNRGNSPLHF. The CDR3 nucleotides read TGTGCCAGCCAGAATAGGGGGAATTCACCCCTCCACTTT.

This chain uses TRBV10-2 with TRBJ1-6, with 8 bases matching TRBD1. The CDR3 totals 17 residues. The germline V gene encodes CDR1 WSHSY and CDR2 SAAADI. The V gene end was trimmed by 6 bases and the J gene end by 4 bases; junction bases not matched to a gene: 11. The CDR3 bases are TGCGCCAGCAGCCCTTGGACAGGGTTCAATTATAATTCACCCCTCCACTTT. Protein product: CASSPWTGFNYNSPLHF.

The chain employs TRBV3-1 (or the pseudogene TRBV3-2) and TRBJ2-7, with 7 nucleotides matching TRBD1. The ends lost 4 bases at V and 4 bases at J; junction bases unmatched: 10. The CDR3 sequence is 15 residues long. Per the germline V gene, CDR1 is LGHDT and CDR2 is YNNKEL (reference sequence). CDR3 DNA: TGTGCCAGCAGCCGAGCGACAGGGCCATCTTACGAGCAGTACTTC. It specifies CASSRATGPSYEQYF.

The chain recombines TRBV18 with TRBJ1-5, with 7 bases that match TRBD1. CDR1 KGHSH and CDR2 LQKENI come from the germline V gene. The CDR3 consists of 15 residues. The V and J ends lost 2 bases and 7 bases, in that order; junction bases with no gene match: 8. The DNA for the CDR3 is TGTGCCAGCTCACCATCCACAGGGGCGGGGCAGCCCCAGCATTTT. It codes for CASSPSTGAGQPQHF. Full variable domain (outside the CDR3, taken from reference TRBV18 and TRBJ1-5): NAGVMQNPRHLVRRRGQEARLRCSPMKGHSHVYWYRQLPEEGLKFMVYLQKENIIDESGMPKERFSAEFPKEGPSILRIQQVVRGDSAAYFCASSPSTGAGQPQHFGDGTRLSIL.

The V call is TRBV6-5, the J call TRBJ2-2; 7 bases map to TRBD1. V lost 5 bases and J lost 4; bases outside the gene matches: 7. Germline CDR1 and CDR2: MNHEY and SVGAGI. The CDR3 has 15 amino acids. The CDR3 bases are TGTGCCAGCAGTATCAGACAGGGCACCACCGGGGAGCTGTTTTTT. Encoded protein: CASSIRQGTTGELFF.

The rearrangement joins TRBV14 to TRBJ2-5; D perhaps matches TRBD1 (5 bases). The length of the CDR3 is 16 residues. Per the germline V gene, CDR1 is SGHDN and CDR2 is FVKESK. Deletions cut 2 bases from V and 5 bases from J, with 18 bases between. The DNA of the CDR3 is TGTGCCAGCAGCCAAAACCTGGTTCAGGGTTGGGAGACCCAGTACTTC. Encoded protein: CASSQNLVQGWETQYF.

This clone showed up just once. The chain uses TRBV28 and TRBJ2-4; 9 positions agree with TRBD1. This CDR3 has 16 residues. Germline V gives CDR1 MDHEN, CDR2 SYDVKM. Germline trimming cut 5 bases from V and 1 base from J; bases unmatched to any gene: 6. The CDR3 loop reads CASSPGQGMAKNIQYF. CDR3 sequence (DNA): TGTGCCAGCAGTCCTGGACAGGGGATGGCCAAAAACATTCAGTACTTC.

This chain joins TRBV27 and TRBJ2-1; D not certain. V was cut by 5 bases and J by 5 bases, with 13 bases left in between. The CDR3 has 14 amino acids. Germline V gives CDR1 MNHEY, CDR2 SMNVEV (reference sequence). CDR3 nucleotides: TGTGCCAGCAGTCGGCACTACCCAAACAATGAGCAGTTCTTC. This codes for CASSRHYPNNEQFF.

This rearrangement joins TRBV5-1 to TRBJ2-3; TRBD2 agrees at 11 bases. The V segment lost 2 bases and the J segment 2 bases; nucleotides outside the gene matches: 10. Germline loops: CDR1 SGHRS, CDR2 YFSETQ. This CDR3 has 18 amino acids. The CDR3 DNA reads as TGCGCCAGCAGCTTTACTAGCGGGGGTACCCCCGACACAGATACGCAGTATTTT. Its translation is CASSFTSGGTPDTDTQYF.

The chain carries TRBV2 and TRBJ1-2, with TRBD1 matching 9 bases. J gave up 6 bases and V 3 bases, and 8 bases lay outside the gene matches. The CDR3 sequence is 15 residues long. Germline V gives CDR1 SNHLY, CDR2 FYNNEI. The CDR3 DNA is TGTGCCAGCAGTGAGAGGACAGGGGCTAAGGATGGCTACACCTTC. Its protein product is CASSERTGAKDGYTF.

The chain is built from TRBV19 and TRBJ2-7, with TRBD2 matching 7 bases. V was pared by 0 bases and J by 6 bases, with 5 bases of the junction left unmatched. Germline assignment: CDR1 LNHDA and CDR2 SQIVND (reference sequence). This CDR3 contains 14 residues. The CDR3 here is CASSIENTGGEQYF. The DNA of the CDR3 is TGTGCCAGTAGTATAGAGAACACGGGGGGCGAGCAGTACTTC.

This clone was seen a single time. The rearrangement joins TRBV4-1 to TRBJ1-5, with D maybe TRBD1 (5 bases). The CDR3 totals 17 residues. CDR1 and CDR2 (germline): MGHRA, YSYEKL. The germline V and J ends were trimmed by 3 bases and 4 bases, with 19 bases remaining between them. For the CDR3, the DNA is TGCGCCAGCAGCCAGACAGTCGAAGGGTTGGGAAATCAGCCCCAGCATTTT. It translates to CASSQTVEGLGNQPQHF.

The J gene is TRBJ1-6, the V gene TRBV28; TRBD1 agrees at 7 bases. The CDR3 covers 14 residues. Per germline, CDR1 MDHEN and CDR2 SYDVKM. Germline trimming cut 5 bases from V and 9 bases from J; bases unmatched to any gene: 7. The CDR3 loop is CASSEVTGTSPLHF. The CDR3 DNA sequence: TGTGCCAGCAGTGAGGTGACAGGGACTTCACCCCTCCACTTT. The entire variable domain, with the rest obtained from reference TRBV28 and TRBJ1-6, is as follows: DVKVTQSSRYLVKRTGEKVFLECVQDMDHENMFWYRQDPGLGLRLIYFSYDVKMKEKGDIPEGYSVSREKKERFSLILESASTNQTSMYLCASSEVTGTSPLHFGNGTRLTVT.

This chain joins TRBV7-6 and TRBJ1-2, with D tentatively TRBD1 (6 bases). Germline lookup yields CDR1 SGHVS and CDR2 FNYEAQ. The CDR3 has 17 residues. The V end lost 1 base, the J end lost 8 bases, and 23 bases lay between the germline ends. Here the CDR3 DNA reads TGTGCCAGCAGCTTAGGACCCCGAGCAGGGGATAATTTAGGCTACACCTTC. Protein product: CASSLGPRAGDNLGYTF.

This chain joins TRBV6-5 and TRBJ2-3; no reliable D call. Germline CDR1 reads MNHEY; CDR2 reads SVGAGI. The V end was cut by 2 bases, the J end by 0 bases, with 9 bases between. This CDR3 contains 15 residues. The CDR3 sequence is CASSYTSTSTDTQYF. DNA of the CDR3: TGTGCCAGCAGTTACACCTCTACTAGCACAGATACGCAGTATTTT.

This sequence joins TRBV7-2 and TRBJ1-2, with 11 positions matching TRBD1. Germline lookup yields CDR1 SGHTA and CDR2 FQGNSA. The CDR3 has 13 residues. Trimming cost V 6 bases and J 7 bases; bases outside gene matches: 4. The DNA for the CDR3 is TGTGCCAGCAGGCCTGGGACAGGGGGTGGCTACACCTTC. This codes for CASRPGTGGGYTF.